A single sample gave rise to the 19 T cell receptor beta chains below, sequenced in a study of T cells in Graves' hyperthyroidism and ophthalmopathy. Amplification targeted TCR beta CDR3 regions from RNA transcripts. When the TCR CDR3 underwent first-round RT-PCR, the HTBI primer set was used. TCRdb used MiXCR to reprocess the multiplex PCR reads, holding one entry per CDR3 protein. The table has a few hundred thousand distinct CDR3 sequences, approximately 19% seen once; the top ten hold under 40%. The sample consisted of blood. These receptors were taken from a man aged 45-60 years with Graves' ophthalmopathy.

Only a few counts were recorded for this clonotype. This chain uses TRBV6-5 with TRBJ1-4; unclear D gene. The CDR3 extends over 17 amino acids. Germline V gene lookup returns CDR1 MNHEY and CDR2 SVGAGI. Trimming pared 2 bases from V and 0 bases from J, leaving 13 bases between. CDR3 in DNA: TGTGCCAGCAGTTACACCATAGCAGGTGCAACTAATGAAAAACTGTTTTTT. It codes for CASSYTIAGATNEKLFF.

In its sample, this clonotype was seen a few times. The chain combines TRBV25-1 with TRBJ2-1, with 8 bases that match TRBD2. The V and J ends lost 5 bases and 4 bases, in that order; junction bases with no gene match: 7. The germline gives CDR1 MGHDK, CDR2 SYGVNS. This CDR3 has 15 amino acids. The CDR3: CASSNREGRYNEQFF. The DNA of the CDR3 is TGTGCCAGCAGTAACCGGGAGGGCCGGTACAATGAGCAGTTCTTC. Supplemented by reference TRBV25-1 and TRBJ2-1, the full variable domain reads EADIYQTPRYLVIGTGKKITLECSQTMGHDKMYWYQQDPGMELHLIHYSYGVNSTEKGDLSSESTVSRIRTEHFPLTLESARPSHTSQYLCASSNREGRYNEQFFGPGTRLTVL.

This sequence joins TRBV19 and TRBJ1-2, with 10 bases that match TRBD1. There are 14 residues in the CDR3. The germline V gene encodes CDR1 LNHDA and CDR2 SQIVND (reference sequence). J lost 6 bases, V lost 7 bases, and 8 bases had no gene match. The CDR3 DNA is TGTGCCAGTATCCCGGACAGGGGGGGACATGGCTACACCTTC. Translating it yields CASIPDRGGHGYTF.

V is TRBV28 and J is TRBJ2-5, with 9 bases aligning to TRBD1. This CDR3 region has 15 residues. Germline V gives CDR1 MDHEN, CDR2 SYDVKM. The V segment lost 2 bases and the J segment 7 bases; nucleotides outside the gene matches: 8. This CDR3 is CASSLPGQGTWTQYF. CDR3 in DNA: TGTGCCAGCAGTTTACCCGGACAGGGGACGTGGACCCAGTACTTC.

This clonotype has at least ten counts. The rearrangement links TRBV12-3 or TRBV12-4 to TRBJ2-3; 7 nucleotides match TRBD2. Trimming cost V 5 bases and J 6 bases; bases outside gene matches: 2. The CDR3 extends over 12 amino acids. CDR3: CASSQLADTQYF. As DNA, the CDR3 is TGTGCCAGCAGTCAACTAGCGGATACGCAGTATTTT.

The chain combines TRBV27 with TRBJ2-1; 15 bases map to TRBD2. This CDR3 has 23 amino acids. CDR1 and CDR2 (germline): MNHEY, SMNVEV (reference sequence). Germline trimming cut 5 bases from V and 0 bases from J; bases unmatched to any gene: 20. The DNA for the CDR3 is TGTGCCAGCAGTCTCGGGACAGGGCCCGGACTAGCGGGAGGGCGGAGCTCCTACAATGAGCAGTTCTTC. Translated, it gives CASSLGTGPGLAGGRSSYNEQFF.

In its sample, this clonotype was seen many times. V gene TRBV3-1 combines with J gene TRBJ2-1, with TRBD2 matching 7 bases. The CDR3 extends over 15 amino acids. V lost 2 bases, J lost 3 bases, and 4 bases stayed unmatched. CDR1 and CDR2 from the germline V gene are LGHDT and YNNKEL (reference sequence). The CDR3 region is CASSQRPSGYNEQFF. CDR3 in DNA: TGTGCCAGCAGCCAAAGGCCTAGCGGCTACAATGAGCAGTTCTTC.

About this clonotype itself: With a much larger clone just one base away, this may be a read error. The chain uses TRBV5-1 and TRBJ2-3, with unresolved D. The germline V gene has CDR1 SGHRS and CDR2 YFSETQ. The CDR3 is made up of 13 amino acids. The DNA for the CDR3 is TGCGCCAGCGGCTTGATCTGGGCAGATACGCAGTATTTT. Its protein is CASGLIWADTQYF.

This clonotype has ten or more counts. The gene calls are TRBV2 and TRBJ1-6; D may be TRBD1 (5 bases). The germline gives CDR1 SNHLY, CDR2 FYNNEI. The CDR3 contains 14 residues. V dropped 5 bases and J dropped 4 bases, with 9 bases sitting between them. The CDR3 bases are TGTGCCAGCAGTCCGGGACGGTATAATTCACCCCTCCACTTT. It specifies CASSPGRYNSPLHF.

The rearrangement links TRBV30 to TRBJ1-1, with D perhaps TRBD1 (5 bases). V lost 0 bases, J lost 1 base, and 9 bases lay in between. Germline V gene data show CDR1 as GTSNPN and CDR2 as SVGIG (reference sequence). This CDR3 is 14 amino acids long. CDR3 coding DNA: TGTGCCTGGAGTGTCGCGGGGGGGAACACTGAAGCTTTCTTT. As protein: CAWSVAGGNTEAFF. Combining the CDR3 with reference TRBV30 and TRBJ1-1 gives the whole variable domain SQTIHQWPATLVQPVGSPLSLECTVEGTSNPNLYWYRQAAGRGLQLLFYSVGIGQISSEVPQNLSASRPQDRQFILSSKKLLLSDSGFYLCAWSVAGGNTEAFFGQGTRLTVV.

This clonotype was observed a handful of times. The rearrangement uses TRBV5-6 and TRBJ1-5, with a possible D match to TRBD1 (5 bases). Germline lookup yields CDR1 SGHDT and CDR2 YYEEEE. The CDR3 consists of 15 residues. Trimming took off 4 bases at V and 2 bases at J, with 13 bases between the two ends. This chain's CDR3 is CASSPQGGGNQPQHF. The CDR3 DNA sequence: TGTGCCAGCAGCCCGCAGGGCGGGGGCAATCAGCCCCAGCATTTT.

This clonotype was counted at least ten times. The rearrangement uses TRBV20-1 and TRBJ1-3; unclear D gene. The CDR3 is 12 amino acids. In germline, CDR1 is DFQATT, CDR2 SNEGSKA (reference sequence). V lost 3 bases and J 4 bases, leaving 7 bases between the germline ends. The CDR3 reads CSARGSGNTIYF. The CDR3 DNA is TGCAGTGCTAGGGGCAGCGGAAACACCATATATTTT.

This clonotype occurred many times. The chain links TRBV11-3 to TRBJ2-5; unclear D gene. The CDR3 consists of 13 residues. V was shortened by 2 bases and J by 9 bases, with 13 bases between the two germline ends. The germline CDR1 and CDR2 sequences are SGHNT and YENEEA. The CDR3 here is CASSLTSLGAQYF. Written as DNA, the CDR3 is TGTGCCAGCAGCTTAACCTCCCTTGGGGCCCAGTACTTC.

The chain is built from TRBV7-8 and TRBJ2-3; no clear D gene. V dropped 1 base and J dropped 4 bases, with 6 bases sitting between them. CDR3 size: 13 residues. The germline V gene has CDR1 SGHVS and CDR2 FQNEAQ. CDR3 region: CASSLVVADTQYF. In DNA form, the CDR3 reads TGTGCCAGCAGCTTAGTTGTGGCAGATACGCAGTATTTT. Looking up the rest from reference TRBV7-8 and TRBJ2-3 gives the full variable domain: GAGVSQSPRYKVAKRGQDVALRCDPISGHVSLFWYQQALGQGPEFLTYFQNEAQLDKSGLPSDRFFAERPEGSVSTLKIQRTQQEDSAVYLCASSLVVADTQYFGPGTRLTVL.

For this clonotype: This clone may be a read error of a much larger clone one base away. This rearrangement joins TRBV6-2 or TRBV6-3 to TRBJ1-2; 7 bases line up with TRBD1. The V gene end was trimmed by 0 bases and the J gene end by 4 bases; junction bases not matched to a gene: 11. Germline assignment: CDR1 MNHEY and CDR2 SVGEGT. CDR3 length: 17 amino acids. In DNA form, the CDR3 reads TGTGCCAGCAGTTACTCTGGGACGGACAGGAGTGGCTATGGCTACACCTTC. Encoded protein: CASSYSGTDRSGYGYTF.

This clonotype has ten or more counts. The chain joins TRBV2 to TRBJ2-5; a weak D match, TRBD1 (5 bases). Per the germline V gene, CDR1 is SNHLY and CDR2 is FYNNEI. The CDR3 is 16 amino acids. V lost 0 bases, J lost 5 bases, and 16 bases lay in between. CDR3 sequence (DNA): TGTGCCAGCAGTGAAGCGCTGGGGCAGGGTGAGGAGACCCAGTACTTC. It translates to CASSEALGQGEETQYF. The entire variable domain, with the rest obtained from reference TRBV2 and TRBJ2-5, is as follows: EPEVTQTPSHQVTQMGQEVILRCVPISNHLYFYWYRQILGQKVEFLVSFYNNEISEKSEIFDDQFSVERPDGSNFTLKIRSTKLEDSAMYFCASSEALGQGEETQYFGPGTRLLVL.

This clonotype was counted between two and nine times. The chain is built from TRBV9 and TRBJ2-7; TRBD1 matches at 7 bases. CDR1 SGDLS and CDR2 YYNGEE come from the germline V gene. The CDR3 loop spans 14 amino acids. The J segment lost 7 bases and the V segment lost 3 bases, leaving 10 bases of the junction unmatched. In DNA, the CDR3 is TGTGCCAGCAGCGCACGGGACAGTCGGGGAGAGCAGTACTTC. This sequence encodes CASSARDSRGEQYF.

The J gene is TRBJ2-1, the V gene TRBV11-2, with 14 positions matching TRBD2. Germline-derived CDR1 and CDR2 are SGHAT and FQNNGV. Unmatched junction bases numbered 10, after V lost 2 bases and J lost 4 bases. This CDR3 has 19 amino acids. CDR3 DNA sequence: TGTGCCAGCAGCTTAAGGCCGGGACTAGCGGGAGAGAAATACAATGAGCAGTTCTTC. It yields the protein CASSLRPGLAGEKYNEQFF.

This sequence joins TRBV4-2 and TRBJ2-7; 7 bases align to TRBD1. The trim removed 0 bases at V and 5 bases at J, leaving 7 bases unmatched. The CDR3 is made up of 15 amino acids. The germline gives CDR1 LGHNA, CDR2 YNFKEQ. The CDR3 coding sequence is TGTGCCAGCAGCCAAGAGGGCAGGGGGATGGACGAGCAGTACTTC. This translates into CASSQEGRGMDEQYF.